The 26 T cell receptor beta chains below all came from one sample that was sequenced in a study of PD-L1 blockade in urothelial cancer. Sequencing used immunoSEQ multiplex PCR; TCRdb keeps in-frame clones, though not all of them. Seen here are 35,000 or so clones, about 80% observed once, and the top ten hold under 12%. Time point: peripheral blood 6 weeks after treatment start. The sample consisted of PBMCs, taken around atezolizumab (anti-PD-L1) treatment. Receptor source: a man aged 35-49 years with urothelial cancer.

This clone was found a few times. This chain connects TRBV19 to TRBJ2-6; D gene uncertain. This CDR3 comprises 15 residues. Germline V CDR1 and CDR2: LNHDA, SQIVND (reference sequence). V lost 7 bases to trimming and J lost 0 bases, with 10 bases between them. CDR3 amino acids: CASTHSGSGANVLTF. The CDR3 DNA sequence: TGTGCCAGTACACATTCAGGCTCTGGGGCCAACGTCCTGACTTTC.

The chain couples TRBV6-6 to TRBJ2-5, with D perhaps matching TRBD1 (5 bases). Per germline, CDR1 MNHNY and CDR2 SVGAGI (reference sequence). This CDR3 comprises 11 residues. The V end was cut by 8 bases, the J end by 4 bases, with 8 bases between. The CDR3 loop reads CASARVETQYF. DNA of the CDR3: TGTGCCAGCGCCAGGGTAGAGACCCAGTACTTC.

The chain recombines TRBV5-4 with TRBJ2-4; D is possibly TRBD2 (5 bases). Germline CDR1 is SGHNT and CDR2 is YYREEE (reference sequence). This CDR3 comprises 14 residues. The ends were cut back, 5 bases at V and 3 bases at J, with 12 bases in the middle. CDR3 residues: CASREEVGKNIQYF. DNA of the CDR3: TGTGCCAGCAGGGAGGAGGTGGGCAAAAACATTCAGTACTTC.

V gene TRBV28 combines with J gene TRBJ2-5; D may be TRBD2 (6 bases). The CDR3 extends over 15 amino acids. Germline CDR1 and CDR2: MDHEN and SYDVKM. Trimming cost V 7 bases and J 6 bases, with 21 bases left between them. The CDR3 here is CASKPGGGVEKTQYF. The CDR3 nucleotides are TGTGCCAGCAAACCAGGAGGAGGGGTTGAGAAGACCCAGTACTTC. Drawing the rest from reference TRBV28 and TRBJ2-5, the complete variable domain is DVKVTQSSRYLVKRTGEKVFLECVQDMDHENMFWYRQDPGLGLRLIYFSYDVKMKEKGDIPEGYSVSREKKERFSLILESASTNQTSMYLCASKPGGGVEKTQYFGPGTRLLVL.

This chain links TRBV9 with TRBJ2-3; 7 positions match TRBD2. Germline-derived CDR1 and CDR2 are SGDLS and YYNGEE. The J segment lost 9 bases and the V segment lost 3 bases, leaving 4 bases of the junction unmatched. This CDR3 is 12 amino acids long. CDR3 sequence reads: CASSGDGGTQYF. CDR3 nucleotide sequence: TGTGCCAGCAGCGGAGACGGGGGGACGCAGTATTTT.

The J gene is TRBJ2-1, the V gene TRBV19; weak D call: TRBD2 (5 bases). Deletions cut 4 bases from V and 9 bases from J, with 13 bases between. Per the germline V gene, CDR1 is LNHDA and CDR2 is SQIVND (reference sequence). The CDR3 covers 13 residues. CDR3 residues: CASSTLVRGEQFF. CDR3 DNA sequence: TGTGCCAGTAGTACCCTAGTCCGGGGTGAGCAGTTCTTC.

CDR3 protein: CASIPPRRLAGGRDEQYF. CDR3 coding DNA: TGTGCCAGCATCCCCCCCCGGAGGCTAGCGGGAGGGCGGGACGAGCAGTACTTC. The V gene is TRBV7-8, the J gene TRBJ2-7, with 12 bases aligning to TRBD2. Germline CDR1 is SGHVS and CDR2 is FQNEAQ. The CDR3 length is 18 residues. J lost 5 bases, V lost 7 bases, and 18 bases had no gene match.

The chain recombines TRBV2 with TRBJ2-1, with unresolved D. Trimming stripped 6 bases from V and 8 bases from J, with 14 bases between. CDR1 and CDR2 (germline): SNHLY, FYNNEI. The CDR3 has 13 residues. CDR3 nucleotides: TGTGCCAGCAGGCGCGGATCGTCGGATGAGCAGTTCTTC. It yields the protein CASRRGSSDEQFF.

This chain uses TRBV6-5 with TRBJ2-3, with a possible D match to TRBD2 (5 bases). The length of the CDR3 is 15 residues. Per the germline V gene, CDR1 is MNHEY and CDR2 is SVGAGI. V was shortened by 11 bases and J by 4 bases, with 22 bases between the two germline ends. The CDR3 bases are TGTGCCGCGGCCCTTTCGGGGAAAGGTGCAGATACGCAGTATTTT. This gives the protein CAAALSGKGADTQYF.

The J gene is TRBJ2-1, the V gene TRBV2; 10 bases are a match to TRBD1. The J segment lost 5 bases and the V segment lost 7 bases, leaving 2 bases of the junction unmatched. The CDR3 is 13 amino acids. Per germline, CDR1 SNHLY and CDR2 FYNNEI. The CDR3 DNA reads TGTGCCAGCACCGGACAGGGGGACAATGAGCAGTTCTTC. Translated, it gives CASTGQGDNEQFF.

This chain links TRBV7-9 with TRBJ2-3, with D unresolved. The CDR3 loop spans 13 amino acids. V gave up 5 bases and J gave up 6 bases, with 12 bases separating them. Germline CDR1 is SEHNR and CDR2 is FQNEAQ (reference sequence). CDR3 bases: TGTGCCAGCAGCGCGTTCCTTTTTGATACGCAGTATTTT. Amino acid sequence: CASSAFLFDTQYF.

This clone was counted between two and nine times. CDR3 sequence: CASSLGRGPYEQYF. The CDR3, as DNA: TGTGCCAGCAGCTTAGGCAGGGGCCCTTACGAGCAGTACTTC. J is TRBJ2-7 and V is TRBV7-2; D perhaps matches TRBD1 (6 bases). V was clipped by 1 base and J by 4 bases, with 11 bases between them. CDR3 length: 14 amino acids. In germline, CDR1 is SGHTA, CDR2 FQGNSA.

This chain uses TRBV7-8 with TRBJ1-1; maybe TRBD1 (5 bases). Germline assignment: CDR1 SGHVS and CDR2 FQNEAQ. This CDR3 comprises 15 residues. Trimming removed 5 bases from V and 4 bases from J, with 17 bases in between. CDR3: CASSPFRGSLTEAFF. CDR3 nucleotides: TGTGCCAGCAGCCCCTTCCGGGGGTCGCTCACTGAAGCTTTCTTT.

The chain uses TRBV2 and TRBJ2-1; TRBD2 is a possible D gene (6 bases). Trimming took off 4 bases at V and 4 bases at J, with 8 bases between the two ends. The CDR3 sequence is 13 residues long. Germline-derived CDR1 and CDR2 are SNHLY and FYNNEI. Here the CDR3 DNA reads TGTGCCAGCAGTGGGGACTTTTACAATGAGCAGTTCTTC. Its translation: CASSGDFYNEQFF.

V is TRBV30 and J is TRBJ1-1, with no clear D. Germline lookup yields CDR1 GTSNPN and CDR2 SVGIG (reference sequence). The CDR3 consists of 14 residues. The V end was cut by 2 bases, the J end by 0 bases, with 10 bases between. CDR3 DNA sequence: TGTGCCTGGAGTCGGCAGGCGCTGAACACTGAAGCTTTCTTT. Protein sequence: CAWSRQALNTEAFF.

The chain links TRBV27 to TRBJ1-3, with TRBD1 identical over 8 bases. Trimming removed 2 bases from V and 4 bases from J; junction bases left unmatched: 4. Germline assignment: CDR1 MNHEY and CDR2 SMNVEV (reference sequence). The CDR3 sequence is 15 residues long. The CDR3 reads CASSLKGTGGNTIYF. The CDR3 DNA reads as TGTGCCAGCAGTTTAAAGGGGACAGGAGGAAACACCATATATTTT.

This chain joins TRBV4-1 and TRBJ1-2; 9 bases line up with TRBD1. J gave up 8 bases and V 0 bases, and 10 bases lay outside the gene matches. The CDR3 has 16 amino acids. Per the germline V gene, CDR1 is MGHRA and CDR2 is YSYEKL. CDR3 residues: CASSQEWTDRGKGYTF. The CDR3 coding sequence is TGCGCCAGCAGCCAAGAATGGACGGACAGGGGTAAAGGCTACACCTTC.

The rearrangement joins TRBV19 to TRBJ1-1, with D maybe TRBD1 (5 bases). Germline CDR1 reads LNHDA; CDR2 reads SQIVND (reference sequence). V was clipped by 7 bases and J by 3 bases, with 15 bases between them. The CDR3 is 14 amino acids. CDR3 DNA: TGTGCCAGTATTGCACAGGCTTTGCACACTGAAGCTTTCTTT. It yields the protein CASIAQALHTEAFF.

CDR3 amino acids: CASSRGQGALTGELFF. The CDR3 DNA is TGTGCCAGCAGTAGGGGACAGGGGGCGCTGACCGGGGAGCTGTTTTTT. The chain joins TRBV27 to TRBJ2-2; the match to TRBD1 covers 12 bases. Trimming removed 5 bases from V and 5 bases from J; junction bases left unmatched: 6. CDR3 length: 16 amino acids. The germline V gene encodes CDR1 MNHEY and CDR2 SMNVEV (reference sequence).

The J gene is TRBJ2-3, the V gene TRBV19, with 9 bases that match TRBD2. Germline V CDR1 and CDR2: LNHDA, SQIVND (reference sequence). The CDR3 length is 15 residues. The V gene end was trimmed by 3 bases and the J gene end by 4 bases; junction bases not matched to a gene: 5. CDR3 amino acids: CASSIFRGRADTQYF. CDR3 nucleotide sequence: TGTGCCAGTAGTATCTTTCGCGGGAGGGCAGATACGCAGTATTTT.

This chain links TRBV7-9 with TRBJ2-1; 8 nucleotides align to TRBD1. V dropped 5 bases and J dropped 0; count of bases not matched to a gene: 6. The CDR3 sequence is 16 residues long. Germline V CDR1 and CDR2: SEHNR, FQNEAQ (reference sequence). As DNA, the CDR3 is TGTGCCAGCAGCCCCCCAGGGGGCGCCTCCTACAATGAGCAGTTCTTC. The encoded protein is CASSPPGGASYNEQFF.

The genes are TRBV23-1 and TRBJ1-1; D is possibly TRBD1 (6 bases). TRBV23-1 is sorted into the ORF group, with uncertain function. This CDR3 is 14 amino acids long. The V and J ends lost 11 bases and 0 bases respectively, with 16 bases between them. DNA for the CDR3: TGCGCCGGCTCGGGCCGGGACATGAACACTGAAGCTTTCTTT. The encoded protein is CAGSGRDMNTEAFF.

This sequence joins TRBV19 and TRBJ2-1; TRBD2 aligns across 8 bases. CDR1 is LNHDA and CDR2 is SQIVND in the germline V gene (reference sequence). The CDR3 has 13 residues. The V segment lost 6 bases and the J segment 4 bases; nucleotides outside the gene matches: 2. In DNA, the CDR3 is TGTGCCAGTAGGGGACTAGATTACAATGAGCAGTTCTTC. It is translated as CASRGLDYNEQFF.

The chain has TRBV30 and TRBJ1-3; D is unclear. Germline CDR1 and CDR2: GTSNPN and SVGIG (reference sequence). Between the trimmed V and J ends, which lost 2 bases and 0 bases, there was a span of 8 bases. The CDR3 has 14 residues. The CDR3 loop is CAWSPVISGNTIYF. The CDR3 DNA reads TGTGCCTGGAGTCCGGTGATCTCTGGAAACACCATATATTTT. Filled out from reference TRBV30 and TRBJ1-3, the complete variable domain reads SQTIHQWPATLVQPVGSPLSLECTVEGTSNPNLYWYRQAAGRGLQLLFYSVGIGQISSEVPQNLSASRPQDRQFILSSKKLLLSDSGFYLCAWSPVISGNTIYFGEGSWLTVV.

This clone occurred once. The rearrangement uses TRBV5-1 and TRBJ2-7; 9 nucleotides align to TRBD2. CDR1 SGHRS and CDR2 YFSETQ come from the germline V gene. The CDR3 runs to 14 residues. With 7 bases clipped from V and 5 bases from J, the junction kept 10 bases outside the gene matches. The CDR3 sequence: CASGLSGSFHEQYF. In DNA, the CDR3 is TGCGCCAGCGGCCTTAGCGGGAGTTTCCACGAGCAGTACTTC.

The rearrangement joins TRBV6-5 to TRBJ1-1; D unresolved. Trimming removed 8 bases at V and 2 bases at J, with 15 bases between. The length of the CDR3 is 14 residues. Germline V gives CDR1 MNHEY, CDR2 SVGAGI. CDR3 protein: CASFASLINTEAFF. CDR3 DNA sequence: TGTGCCAGCTTTGCGAGTCTGATAAACACTGAAGCTTTCTTT.